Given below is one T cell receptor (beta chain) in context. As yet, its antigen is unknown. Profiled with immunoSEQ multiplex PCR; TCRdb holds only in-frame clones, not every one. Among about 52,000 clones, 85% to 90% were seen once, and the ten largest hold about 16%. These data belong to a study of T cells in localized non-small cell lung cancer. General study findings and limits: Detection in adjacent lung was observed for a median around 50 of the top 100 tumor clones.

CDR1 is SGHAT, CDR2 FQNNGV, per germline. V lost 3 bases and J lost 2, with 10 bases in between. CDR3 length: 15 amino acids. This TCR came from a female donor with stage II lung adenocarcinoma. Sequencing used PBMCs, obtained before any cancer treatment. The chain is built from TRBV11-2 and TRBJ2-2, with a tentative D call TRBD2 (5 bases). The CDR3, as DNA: TGTGCCAGCAGCTTGTCCGGGGTCAACACCGGGGAGCTGTTTTTT. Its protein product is CASSLSGVNTGELFF.